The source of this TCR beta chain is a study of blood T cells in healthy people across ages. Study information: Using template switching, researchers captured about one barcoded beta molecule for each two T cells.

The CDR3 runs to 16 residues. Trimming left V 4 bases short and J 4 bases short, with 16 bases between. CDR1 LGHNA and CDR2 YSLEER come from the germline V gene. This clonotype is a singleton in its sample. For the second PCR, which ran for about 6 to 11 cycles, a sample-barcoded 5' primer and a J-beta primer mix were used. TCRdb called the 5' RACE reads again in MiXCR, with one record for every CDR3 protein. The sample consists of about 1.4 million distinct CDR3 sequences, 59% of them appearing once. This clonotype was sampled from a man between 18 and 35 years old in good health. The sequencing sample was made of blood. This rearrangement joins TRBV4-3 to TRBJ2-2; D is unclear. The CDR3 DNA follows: TGCGCCAGCAGCCGAGACGAATGGGTAGCCACCGGGGAGCTGTTTTTT. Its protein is CASSRDEWVATGELFF.